The 27 T cell receptor beta chains below come from one sample, sequenced in a study of blood T cell repertoires in COVID-19. Profiled with immunoSEQ multiplex PCR; TCRdb holds only in-frame clones, not every one. The sample has 300,000 to 400,000 clones, around 86% seen once. The material sequenced was peripheral blood. Receptor source: a man aged 50-60 years with active or convalescent COVID-19.

The chain combines TRBV18 with TRBJ1-1, with D perhaps matching TRBD1 (6 bases). The V end was cut by 9 bases, the J end by 3 bases, with 14 bases between. Germline CDR1 KGHSH, CDR2 LQKENI. This CDR3 spans 13 amino acids. The CDR3 sequence: CASLEGVDTEAFF. As DNA, the CDR3 is TGTGCCAGTTTAGAGGGGGTTGACACTGAAGCTTTCTTT.

This clone was seen a single time. CDR3 DNA: TGTGCCAGCAGTGGGATCTTGAGGGTCAGCAATCAGCCCCAGCATTTT. Residues: CASSGILRVSNQPQHF. The rearrangement links TRBV6-1 to TRBJ1-5; D is unclear. The V end was cut by 4 bases, the J end by 1 base, with 14 bases between. The CDR3 runs to 16 residues. Germline-derived CDR1 and CDR2 are MNHNS and SASEGT.

This clone has just one count. The genes are TRBV28 and TRBJ1-2; D ambiguous. This CDR3 has 13 residues. Deletions cut 11 bases from V and 7 bases from J, with 20 bases between. CDR1 is MDHEN, CDR2 SYDVKM, per germline. This chain's CDR3 is CACSLGGSGGYTF. The CDR3 bases are TGTGCCTGTAGTTTGGGCGGGAGTGGTGGCTACACCTTC.

This clone occurred once. CDR3 sequence: CASSLTGLGRPTNYGYTF. As DNA, the CDR3 is TGTGCCAGCAGCTTAACGGGGCTAGGGCGTCCAACTAACTATGGCTACACCTTC. This rearrangement joins TRBV7-3 to TRBJ1-2; tentative D call: TRBD1 (5 bases). The length of the CDR3 is 18 residues. Germline-derived CDR1 and CDR2 are SGHTA and FQGTGA. Trimming shortened V by 0 bases and J by 0 bases, and 17 bases separated the two germline ends.

This clone was detected once. This chain uses TRBV11-2 with TRBJ2-3; TRBD2 matches at 11 bases. CDR3 length: 18 amino acids. Germline-derived CDR1 and CDR2 are SGHAT and FQNNGV. V lost 1 base to trimming and J lost 0 bases; unmatched junction nucleotides: 6. CDR3 in amino acids: CASSLGLAGPPSTDTQYF. CDR3 DNA sequence: TGTGCCAGCAGCTTAGGACTAGCGGGGCCCCCTAGCACAGATACGCAGTATTTT.

The genes are TRBV2 and TRBJ1-5; D is possibly TRBD1 (5 bases). The CDR3 is 14 amino acids. Looked up from germline, CDR1 is SNHLY and CDR2 is FYNNEI. V lost 3 bases and J 6 bases, leaving 12 bases between the germline ends. CDR3 sequence (DNA): TGTGCCAGCAGTGATCGGCCAGGGCCTCAGCCCCAGCATTTT. Translating it yields CASSDRPGPQPQHF.

This chain connects TRBV7-3 to TRBJ2-3; D perhaps matches TRBD1 (5 bases). Germline CDR1 SGHTA, CDR2 FQGTGA. The V and J ends lost 3 bases and 6 bases respectively, with 10 bases between them. This CDR3 region has 13 residues. CDR3: CASSFSQADTQYF. The CDR3 region has the DNA TGTGCCAGCAGCTTTTCACAGGCGGATACGCAGTATTTT.

This clone was counted a single time. The gene calls are TRBV3-1 (or the pseudogene TRBV3-2) and TRBJ1-5; D is unclear. Deletions cut 1 base from V and 4 bases from J, with 5 bases between. Germline loops: CDR1 LGHDT, CDR2 YNNKEL (reference sequence). The CDR3 sequence is 13 residues long. As DNA, the CDR3 is TGTGCCAGCAGCCAAGCCAGGAATCAGCCCCAGCATTTT. This translates into CASSQARNQPQHF.

The chain joins TRBV19 to TRBJ1-5; 9 nucleotides agree with TRBD1. The CDR3 extends over 16 amino acids. V lost 5 bases and J lost 6; bases outside the gene matches: 11. Germline CDR1 is LNHDA and CDR2 is SQIVND (reference sequence). CDR3 DNA: TGTGCCAGTAGTCCTCCACAGGGGGCTAGGATTCAGCCCCAGCATTTT. It yields the protein CASSPPQGARIQPQHF.

This chain links TRBV5-4 with TRBJ2-7; 9 bases fit TRBD2. This CDR3 comprises 16 residues. The germline CDR1 and CDR2 sequences are SGHNT and YYREEE (reference sequence). Unmatched junction bases numbered 4, after V lost 0 bases and J lost 0 bases. CDR3 DNA sequence: TGTGCCAGCAGCTTGGGGGGTAGCGGGGGCTCCTACGAGCAGTACTTC. Amino acid sequence: CASSLGGSGGSYEQYF.

The J gene is TRBJ2-5, the V gene TRBV29-1, with TRBD1 identical over 9 bases. Trimming took 6 bases from V and 2 from J; bases not matched to a gene: 4. In germline, CDR1 is SQVTM, CDR2 ANQGSEA. The CDR3 is made up of 13 amino acids. The CDR3 sequence is CSVNGQGQETQYF. In DNA form, the CDR3 reads TGCAGCGTCAATGGACAGGGGCAAGAGACCCAGTACTTC.

The V gene is TRBV5-1, the J gene TRBJ2-1; 8 bases match TRBD2. The CDR3 loop spans 15 amino acids. V was clipped by 3 bases and J by 10 bases; unmatched bases: 12. CDR1 and CDR2 from the germline V gene are SGHRS and YFSETQ. CDR3 sequence reads: CASSYTSGIVQEQFF. CDR3 coding DNA: TGCGCCAGCAGCTATACTAGCGGAATTGTTCAAGAGCAGTTCTTC.

The rearrangement links TRBV18 to TRBJ2-6, with D uncertain. CDR1 and CDR2 from the germline V gene are KGHSH and LQKENI. The CDR3 consists of 16 residues. V was pared by 0 bases and J by 1 base, with 7 bases between. The DNA of the CDR3 is TGTGCCAGCTCACCACCCCCCAGGTCTGGGGCCAACGTCCTGACTTTC. Translation gives CASSPPPRSGANVLTF.

This chain links TRBV18 with TRBJ2-1, with D unclear. Looked up from germline, CDR1 is KGHSH and CDR2 is LQKENI. The CDR3 consists of 14 residues. V lost 0 bases, J lost 3 bases, and 6 bases lay in between. CDR3 sequence reads: CASSPPSLYNEQFF. CDR3 nucleotide sequence: TGTGCCAGCTCACCACCGAGCCTCTACAATGAGCAGTTCTTC.

This clone occurred a few times. The chain links TRBV9 to TRBJ1-1; 7 positions match TRBD1. The CDR3 extends over 16 amino acids. Germline assignment: CDR1 SGDLS and CDR2 YYNGEE. After removal of 3 bases from V and 1 base from J, the junction contained 9 bases not matched to a gene. The CDR3 reads CASSARDSLQNTEAFF. The CDR3 coding sequence is TGTGCCAGCAGCGCCCGGGACAGCCTTCAGAACACTGAAGCTTTCTTT.

Written as DNA, the CDR3 is TGTGCCAGTAGCACGTCACCTGAGATGTCGTACGAGCAGTACTTC. This translates into CASSTSPEMSYEQYF. The J gene is TRBJ2-7, the V gene TRBV19; the D is unclear. Germline V gene lookup returns CDR1 LNHDA and CDR2 SQIVND (reference sequence). This CDR3 comprises 15 residues. V lost 6 bases, J lost 4 bases, and 19 bases lay in between. Using reference TRBV19 and TRBJ2-7 for the parts outside the CDR3, the full variable domain is DGGITQSPKYLFRKEGQNVTLSCEQNLNHDAMYWYRQDPGQGLRLIYYSQIVNDFQKGDIAEGYSVSREKKESFPLTVTSAQKNPTAFYLCASSTSPEMSYEQYFGPGTRLTVT.

The chain joins TRBV7-2 to TRBJ2-5; 8 bases match TRBD2. The ends lost 2 bases at V and 4 bases at J; junction bases unmatched: 9. Germline V CDR1 and CDR2: SGHTA, FQGNSA. The CDR3 runs to 16 residues. For the CDR3, the DNA is TGTGCCAGCAGCTTATCTACCAGCGGGGGAGGAGAGACCCAGTACTTC. Residues: CASSLSTSGGGETQYF.

The CDR3 loop reads CASSFDSPKAFF. CDR3 DNA sequence: TGTGCCAGCAGCTTCGACAGTCCCAAGGCTTTCTTT. The V gene is TRBV7-2, the J gene TRBJ1-1; possible D gene TRBD1, 5 bases. With 3 bases removed from V and 11 bases from J, the gap between germline ends came to 13 bases. There are 12 residues in the CDR3. The germline CDR1 and CDR2 sequences are SGHTA and FQGNSA.

The genes are TRBV9 and TRBJ2-2; D is unresolved. V lost 0 bases and J 3 bases, leaving 9 bases between the germline ends. The CDR3 runs 15 residues. Germline V gene sequence: CDR1 SGDLS, CDR2 YYNGEE. The CDR3 is CASSVAPRHTGELFF. CDR3 DNA sequence: TGTGCCAGCAGCGTAGCCCCCCGTCACACCGGGGAGCTGTTTTTT.

In DNA form, the CDR3 reads TGTGCCAGCAGCCTCAGGGCGGTCGGGTGGGAGTTCTTC. Translated: CASSLRAVGWEFF. The chain joins TRBV6-2 or TRBV6-3 to TRBJ2-1; a possible D gene is TRBD1 (5 bases). There are 13 residues in the CDR3. The germline V gene encodes CDR1 MNHEY and CDR2 SVGEGT. V was clipped by 6 bases and J by 14 bases, with 20 bases between them.

The genes are TRBV5-5 and TRBJ1-4, with D perhaps TRBD1 (5 bases). With 4 bases removed from V and 6 bases from J, the gap between germline ends came to 16 bases. The CDR3 loop spans 15 amino acids. Germline lookup yields CDR1 SGHKS and CDR2 YYEKEE (reference sequence). The CDR3 sequence: CASSLMRGEYEKLFF. CDR3 in DNA: TGTGCCAGCAGCCTAATGCGGGGGGAGTATGAAAAACTGTTTTTT.

The rearrangement uses TRBV18 and TRBJ2-7; 12 bases match TRBD2. The CDR3 covers 16 residues. After removal of 3 bases from V and 4 bases from J, the junction contained 7 bases not matched to a gene. Germline CDR1 KGHSH, CDR2 LQKENI. The CDR3 DNA reads as TGTGCCAGCTCACCCGGACTAGCGGGAAACACTTACGAGCAGTACTTC. Residues: CASSPGLAGNTYEQYF.

CDR3 nucleotides: TGTGCCTGGGGACAGGGGGCTGATGGCTACACCTTC. Its translation is CAWGQGADGYTF. The V and J genes are TRBV30 and TRBJ1-2; 11 bases align to TRBD1. The CDR3 spans 12 residues. Germline CDR1 GTSNPN, CDR2 SVGIG (reference sequence). J was trimmed by 6 bases and V by 5 bases; bases with no gene match: 2.

Only one count was recorded for this clone. Here the CDR3 reads CASSEALTSGGAMLANEQFF. In DNA form, the CDR3 reads TGTGCCAGCAGTGAAGCCCTGACTAGCGGGGGGGCCATGTTGGCCAATGAGCAGTTCTTC. The chain recombines TRBV6-1 with TRBJ2-1; TRBD2 matches at 14 bases. The germline CDR1 and CDR2 sequences are MNHNS and SASEGT. This CDR3 has 20 amino acids. The ends lost 0 bases at V and 6 bases at J; junction bases unmatched: 13.

The CDR3 region has the DNA TGTGCCAGCAGCAATGGGCAACAGGGAGGGAGCACTAATGAAAAACTGTTTTTT. The encoded protein is CASSNGQQGGSTNEKLFF. The chain uses TRBV7-2 and TRBJ1-4, with D tentatively TRBD1 (6 bases). This CDR3 has 18 amino acids. With 5 bases removed from V and 2 bases from J, the gap between germline ends came to 21 bases. CDR1 is SGHTA, CDR2 FQGNSA, per germline.

The chain uses TRBV7-2 and TRBJ2-1; TRBD2 is a possible D gene (7 bases). The germline CDR1 and CDR2 sequences are SGHTA and FQGNSA. The ends were cut back, 0 bases at V and 9 bases at J, with 12 bases in the middle. CDR3 length: 14 amino acids. The CDR3 spells CASSLAGGLTEQFF. The CDR3 DNA follows: TGTGCCAGCAGCTTAGCGGGGGGGCTCACTGAGCAGTTCTTC.

This sequence joins TRBV3-1 (or the pseudogene TRBV3-2) and TRBJ1-4; D unresolved. Germline V gives CDR1 LGHDT, CDR2 YNNKEL (reference sequence). The V gene lost 1 base and the J gene lost 11 bases, with 8 bases spanning the gap. The CDR3 length is 12 residues. In DNA, the CDR3 is TGTGCCAGCAGCCAAGCCTCCGGGAAACTGTTTTTT. This translates into CASSQASGKLFF.